The rows below give T cell receptor beta chains drawn from one sample of a study of blood T cells in healthy people across ages. MiXCR was run by TCRdb on the 5' RACE reads, yielding one entry per CDR3 protein. The sample lists some 900,000 distinct CDR3 sequences, around 48% seen once, with about an eighth in the top ten. Sequencing input: blood. The receptors originated from a young man in good health. Both conserved end residues are part of each CDR3.

V	J	CDR3
TRBV4-2	TRBJ2-1	CASSQVSGGAGEQFF
TRBV6-6	TRBJ1-2	CASSTLGQRNYGYTF
TRBV7-6	TRBJ2-1	CASSLSGGFDEQFF
TRBV7-6	TRBJ1-2	CASSLHGANYGYTF
TRBV20-1	TRBJ2-3	CSASTTDTQYF
TRBV20-1	TRBJ2-3	CSASPFVGTDTQYF
TRBV9	.	CASSVVETGGLYEQYF
TRBV7-2	TRBJ1-2	CASSLGGLPGPGYTF
TRBV30	TRBJ2-5	CAWSGRRSETQYF
TRBV6-6	TRBJ1-5	CASSYPGQSNQPQHF
TRBV4-2	TRBJ2-1	CASSQVEASGITSYNEQFF
TRBV27	TRBJ2-1	CASIGLYLSSYNEQFF